This is a list of T cell receptor beta chains from one sample in a study of OX40 agonist ivuxolimab in advanced cancers. Produced via immunoSEQ multiplex PCR; TCRdb's table is partial and in-frame only. Of about 19,000 clones in the sample, 90% were seen once. Sequenced here: CD4+ or CD8+ T cells sorted from blood, sampled in a trial of the OX40 agonist ivuxolimab. The receptors were gathered from an adult with an advanced solid tumor such as melanoma, head and neck, liver or kidney cancer. CDR3s include the opening cysteine and the closing phenylalanine or tryptophan. A D gene is named only where the DNA matches it firmly. Clone size appears in some rows only: once, few, many, or a class for an expanded clone.

V: TRBV27; length: 13; J: TRBJ1-5; D: -; size: -; CDR3: CASSLQGPQPQHF; DNA: TGTGCCAGCAGTTTACAGGGGCCCCAGCCCCAGCATTTT
V: TRBV19; length: 15; J: TRBJ2-1; D: TRBD1; size: -; CDR3: CASSLGQGRYNEQFF; DNA: TGTGCCAGTAGCCTCGGACAGGGAAGGTATAATGAGCAGTTCTTC
V: TRBV19; length: 13; J: TRBJ2-7; D: TRBD1; size: -; CDR3: CASSLGQSYEQYF; DNA: TGTGCCAGTAGTCTGGGACAGAGCTACGAGCAGTACTTC
V: TRBV9; length: 15; J: TRBJ2-1; D: TRBD2; size: -; CDR3: CASNSAGGSYNEQFF; DNA: TGTGCCAGCAACTCAGCGGGAGGATCCTACAATGAGCAGTTCTTC
V: TRBV7-8; length: 15; J: TRBJ1-1; D: -; size: -; CDR3: CASSSQGVPRTEAFF; DNA: TGTGCCAGCAGCTCACAAGGGGTCCCGCGCACTGAAGCTTTCTTT
V: TRBV13; length: 13; J: TRBJ2-3; D: TRBD2; size: -; CDR3: CATGGGRLDTQYF; DNA: TGTGCCACCGGGGGCGGGAGGTTGGATACGCAGTATTTT
V: TRBV5-1; length: 15; J: TRBJ1-3; D: -; size: -; CDR3: CASSLDPTGANTIYF; DNA: TGCGCCAGCAGCTTGGACCCCACTGGGGCAAACACCATATATTTT
V: TRBV12-5; length: 16; J: TRBJ2-2; D: TRBD1; size: -; CDR3: CASGLPGQGNTGELFF; DNA: TGTGCTAGTGGCCTGCCGGGACAGGGGAACACCGGGGAGCTGTTTTTT
V: TRBV4-3; length: 15; J: TRBJ2-3; D: TRBD2; size: -; CDR3: CASSGGLASTDTQYF; DNA: TGCGCCAGCAGCGGGGGACTAGCGAGCACAGATACGCAGTATTTT
V: TRBV6-1; length: 14; J: TRBJ2-7; D: -; size: -; CDR3: CASSEDRVWYEQYF; DNA: TGTGCCAGCAGTGAAGACAGGGTATGGTACGAGCAGTACTTC
V: TRBV19; length: 13; J: TRBJ2-7; D: TRBD2; size: once; CDR3: CATHASSGTEQYF; DNA: TGTGCCACTCACGCGTCTAGCGGGACAGAGCAGTACTTC
V: TRBV29-1; length: 14; J: TRBJ2-4; D: -; size: -; CDR3: CSVHGDGAKNIQYF; DNA: TGCAGCGTTCACGGAGATGGGGCCAAAAACATTCAGTACTTC
V: TRBV30; length: 13; J: TRBJ2-5; D: -; size: -; CDR3: CAWGQGGRETQYF; DNA: TGTGCCTGGGGCCAGGGGGGTAGGGAGACCCAGTACTTC
V: TRBV25-1; length: 15; J: TRBJ1-2; D: -; size: -; CDR3: CASSELGHSTYGYTF; DNA: TGTGCCAGCAGTGAATTGGGCCATTCCACCTATGGCTACACCTTC
V: TRBV5-4; length: 14; J: TRBJ1-5; D: -; size: -; CDR3: CASSLYGGNQPQHF; DNA: TGTGCCAGCAGCTTGTACGGGGGCAATCAGCCCCAGCATTTT
V: TRBV7-9; length: 15; J: TRBJ2-1; D: TRBD1; size: -; CDR3: CASSPGQGWWNEQFF; DNA: TGTGCCAGCAGCCCCGGACAGGGGTGGTGGAATGAGCAGTTCTTC
V: TRBV7-6; length: 11; J: TRBJ1-2; D: -; size: -; CDR3: CASSLTYGYTF; DNA: TGTGCCAGCAGCCTTACCTATGGCTACACCTTC
V: TRBV4-2; length: 15; J: TRBJ2-7; D: TRBD2; size: -; CDR3: CASSLSAGGSYEQYF; DNA: TGTGCCAGCAGTTTATCCGCGGGAGGATCCTACGAGCAGTACTTC
V: TRBV7-6; length: 18; J: TRBJ2-5; D: -; size: -; CDR3: CASSLDRREPRKQETQYF; DNA: TGTGCCAGCAGCTTAGATCGTAGGGAACCAAGAAAACAAGAGACCCAGTACTTC
V: TRBV4-3; length: 18; J: TRBJ2-5; D: TRBD1; size: few; CDR3: CASSQDYGGQGRLETQYF; DNA: TGCGCCAGCAGCCAAGATTATGGAGGACAGGGCAGGTTGGAGACCCAGTACTTC
V: TRBV7-8; length: 17; J: TRBJ2-3; D: TRBD2; size: -; CDR3: CASSAPGLAGYTDTQYF; DNA: TGTGCCAGCAGCGCCCCGGGACTAGCGGGGTACACAGATACGCAGTATTTT
V: TRBV27; length: 14; J: TRBJ2-7; D: -; size: -; CDR3: CASSFVAEGYEQYF; DNA: TGTGCCAGCAGTTTTGTTGCGGAGGGCTACGAGCAGTACTTC